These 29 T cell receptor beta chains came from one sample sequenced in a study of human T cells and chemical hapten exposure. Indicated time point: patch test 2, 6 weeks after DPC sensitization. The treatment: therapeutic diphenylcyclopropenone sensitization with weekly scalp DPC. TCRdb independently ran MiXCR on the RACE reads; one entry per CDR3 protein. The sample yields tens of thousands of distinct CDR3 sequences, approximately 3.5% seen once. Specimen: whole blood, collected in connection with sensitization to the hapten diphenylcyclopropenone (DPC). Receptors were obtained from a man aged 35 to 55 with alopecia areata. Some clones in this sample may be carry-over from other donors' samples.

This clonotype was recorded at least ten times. The CDR3 region has the DNA TGTGCCAGCAGCCATTCAGATGGACGGGTAGATGAGCAGTTCTTC. It specifies CASSHSDGRVDEQFF. The rearrangement uses TRBV7-2 and TRBJ2-1; no reliable D call. CDR1 SGHTA and CDR2 FQGNSA come from the germline V gene. The CDR3 consists of 15 residues. V gave up 5 bases and J gave up 8 bases, with 19 bases separating them.

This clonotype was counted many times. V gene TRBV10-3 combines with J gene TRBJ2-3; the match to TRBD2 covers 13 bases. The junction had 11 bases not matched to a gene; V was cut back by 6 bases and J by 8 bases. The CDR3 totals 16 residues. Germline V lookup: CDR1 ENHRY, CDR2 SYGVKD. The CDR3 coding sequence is TGTGCCATCAGGACTACTAGCGGGAGGGCCGCTGGTACGCAGTATTTT. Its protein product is CAIRTTSGRAAGTQYF.

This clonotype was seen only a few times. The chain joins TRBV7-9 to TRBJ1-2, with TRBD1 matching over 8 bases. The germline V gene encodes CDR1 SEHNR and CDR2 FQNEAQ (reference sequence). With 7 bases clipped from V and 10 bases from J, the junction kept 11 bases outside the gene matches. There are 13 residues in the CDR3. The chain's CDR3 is CASNAGTGSDYTF. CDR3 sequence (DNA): TGTGCCAGCAACGCCGGGACAGGATCGGACTACACCTTC.

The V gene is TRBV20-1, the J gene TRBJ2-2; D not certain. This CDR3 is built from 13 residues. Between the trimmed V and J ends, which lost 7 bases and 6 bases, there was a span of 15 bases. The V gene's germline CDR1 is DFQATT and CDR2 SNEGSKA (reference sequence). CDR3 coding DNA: TGCAGTGGCAGAGGACGTGTTTCCGGGGAGCTGTTTTTT. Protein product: CSGRGRVSGELFF.

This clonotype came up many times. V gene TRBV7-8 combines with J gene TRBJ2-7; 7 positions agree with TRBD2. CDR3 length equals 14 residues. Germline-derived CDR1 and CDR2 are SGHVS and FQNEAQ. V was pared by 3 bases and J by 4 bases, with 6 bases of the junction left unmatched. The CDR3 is CASSFRDYAYEQYF. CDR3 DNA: TGTGCCAGCAGCTTCCGGGACTACGCTTACGAGCAGTACTTC.

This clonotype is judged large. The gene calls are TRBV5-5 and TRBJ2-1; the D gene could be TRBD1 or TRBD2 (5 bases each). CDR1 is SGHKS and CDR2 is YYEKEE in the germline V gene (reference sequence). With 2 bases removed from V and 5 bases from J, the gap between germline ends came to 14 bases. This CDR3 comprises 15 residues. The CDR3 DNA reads TGTGCCAGCAGCTTCCCCGGGACCACTAACAATGAGCAGTTCTTC. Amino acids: CASSFPGTTNNEQFF.

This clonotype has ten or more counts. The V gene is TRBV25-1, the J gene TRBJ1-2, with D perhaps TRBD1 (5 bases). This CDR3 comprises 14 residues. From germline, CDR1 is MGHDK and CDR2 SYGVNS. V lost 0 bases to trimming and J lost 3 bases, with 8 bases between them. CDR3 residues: CASSEYQGDYGYTF. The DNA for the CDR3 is TGTGCCAGCAGTGAATATCAGGGCGACTATGGCTACACCTTC.

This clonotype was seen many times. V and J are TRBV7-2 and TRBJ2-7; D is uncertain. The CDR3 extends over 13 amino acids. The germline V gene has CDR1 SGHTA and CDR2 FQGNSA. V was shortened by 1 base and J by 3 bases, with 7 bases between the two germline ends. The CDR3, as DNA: TGTGCCAGCAGCTTAGTTTCCGGCTACGAGCAGTACTTC. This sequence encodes CASSLVSGYEQYF.

CDR3 sequence: CASSYGGSEQYF. The CDR3 region has the DNA TGTGCCAGCAGCTATGGGGGATCCGAGCAGTACTTC. The chain carries TRBV7-9 and TRBJ2-7; D tentatively reads TRBD1 or TRBD2 (5 bases each). The length of the CDR3 is 12 residues. CDR1 is SEHNR, CDR2 FQNEAQ, per germline (reference sequence). V lost 4 bases and J lost 6, with 10 bases in between.

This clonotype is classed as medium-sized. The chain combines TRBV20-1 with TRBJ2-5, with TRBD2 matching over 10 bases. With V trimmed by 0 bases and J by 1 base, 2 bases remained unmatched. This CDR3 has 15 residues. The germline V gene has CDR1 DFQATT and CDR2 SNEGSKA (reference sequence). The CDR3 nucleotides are TGCAGTGCTAGAGAGAGCGGGAGGGCCCAAGAGACCCAGTACTTC. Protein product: CSARESGRAQETQYF.

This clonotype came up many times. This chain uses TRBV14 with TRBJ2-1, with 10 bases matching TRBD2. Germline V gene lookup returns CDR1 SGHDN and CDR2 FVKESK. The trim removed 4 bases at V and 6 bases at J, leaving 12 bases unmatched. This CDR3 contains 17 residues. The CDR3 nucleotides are TGTGCCAGCAGCCCCAAACAGCGGGAGGGCCTGGGCAATGAGCAGTTCTTC. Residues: CASSPKQREGLGNEQFF. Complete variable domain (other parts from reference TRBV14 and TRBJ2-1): EAGVTQFPSHSVIEKGQTVTLRCDPISGHDNLYWYRRVMGKEIKFLLHFVKESKQDESGMPNNRFLAERTGGTYSTLKVQPAELEDSGVYFCASSPKQREGLGNEQFFGPGTRLTVL.

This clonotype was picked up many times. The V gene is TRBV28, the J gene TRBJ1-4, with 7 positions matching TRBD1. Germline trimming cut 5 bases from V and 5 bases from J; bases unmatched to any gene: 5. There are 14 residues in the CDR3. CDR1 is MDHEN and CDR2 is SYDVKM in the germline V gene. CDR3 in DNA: TGTGCCAGCAGTCTGGAGGGGGCCAATGAAAAACTGTTTTTT. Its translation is CASSLEGANEKLFF.

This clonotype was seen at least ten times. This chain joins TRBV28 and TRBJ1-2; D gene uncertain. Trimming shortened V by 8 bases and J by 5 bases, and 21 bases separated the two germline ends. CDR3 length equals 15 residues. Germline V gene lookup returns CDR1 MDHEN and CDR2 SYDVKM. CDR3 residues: CASRALAGFMYGYTF. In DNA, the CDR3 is TGTGCCAGCCGCGCACTTGCGGGGTTTATGTATGGCTACACCTTC.

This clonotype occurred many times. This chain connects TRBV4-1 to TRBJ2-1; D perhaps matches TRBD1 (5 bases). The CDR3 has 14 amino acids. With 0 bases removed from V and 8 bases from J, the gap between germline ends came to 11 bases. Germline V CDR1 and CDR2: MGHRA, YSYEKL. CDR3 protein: CASSQEGQIDEQFF. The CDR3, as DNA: TGCGCCAGCAGCCAAGAGGGGCAGATCGATGAGCAGTTCTTC.

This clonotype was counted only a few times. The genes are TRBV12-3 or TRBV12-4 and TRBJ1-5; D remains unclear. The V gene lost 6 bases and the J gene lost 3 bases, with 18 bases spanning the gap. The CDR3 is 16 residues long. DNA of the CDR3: TGTGCCAGCAGCCCCGGGTCCTCCTCAGTCAATCAGCCCCAGCATTTT. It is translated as CASSPGSSSVNQPQHF.

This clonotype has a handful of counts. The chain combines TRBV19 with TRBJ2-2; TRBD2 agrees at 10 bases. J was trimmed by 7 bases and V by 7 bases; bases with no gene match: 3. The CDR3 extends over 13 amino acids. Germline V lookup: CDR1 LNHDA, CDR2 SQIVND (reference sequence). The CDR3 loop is CASKTSGNGELFF. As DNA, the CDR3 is TGTGCCAGTAAAACTAGCGGGAACGGGGAGCTGTTTTTT.

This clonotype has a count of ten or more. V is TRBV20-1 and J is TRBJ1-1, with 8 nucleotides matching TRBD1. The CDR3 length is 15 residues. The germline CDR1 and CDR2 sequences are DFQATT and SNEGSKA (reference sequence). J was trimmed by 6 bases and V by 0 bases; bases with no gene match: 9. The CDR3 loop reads CSARDLDQGAAEAFF. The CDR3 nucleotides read TGCAGTGCTAGAGACCTGGACCAGGGGGCGGCTGAAGCTTTCTTT.

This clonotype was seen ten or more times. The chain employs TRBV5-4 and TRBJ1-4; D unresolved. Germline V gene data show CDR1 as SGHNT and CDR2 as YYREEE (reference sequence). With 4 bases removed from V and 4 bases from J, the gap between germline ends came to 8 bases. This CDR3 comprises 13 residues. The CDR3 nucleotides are TGTGCCAGCAGCCCGGAGGGTAATGAAAAACTGTTTTTT. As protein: CASSPEGNEKLFF.

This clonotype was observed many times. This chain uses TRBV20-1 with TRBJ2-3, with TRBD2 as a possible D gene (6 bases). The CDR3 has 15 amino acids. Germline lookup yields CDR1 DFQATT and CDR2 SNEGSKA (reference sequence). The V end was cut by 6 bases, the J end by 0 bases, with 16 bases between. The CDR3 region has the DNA TGCAGTGCCACTCCCGGGACTGGAAGCACAGATACGCAGTATTTT. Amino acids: CSATPGTGSTDTQYF.

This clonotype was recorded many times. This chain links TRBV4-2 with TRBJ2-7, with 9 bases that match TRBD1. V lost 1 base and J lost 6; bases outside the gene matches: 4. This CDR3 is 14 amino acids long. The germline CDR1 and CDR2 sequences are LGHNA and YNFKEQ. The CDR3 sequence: CASSQGDRDTEQYF. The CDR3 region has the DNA TGTGCCAGCAGCCAAGGGGACAGGGATACCGAGCAGTACTTC.

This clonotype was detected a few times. This CDR3 reads CASSLTPMGAEAFF. The CDR3 nucleotides read TGTGCCAGCAGCTTAACCCCAATGGGCGCTGAAGCTTTCTTT. The chain couples TRBV7-3 to TRBJ1-1; no reliable D call. Trimming took off 0 bases at V and 6 bases at J, with 11 bases between the two ends. The CDR3 is 14 residues long. Germline V CDR1 and CDR2: SGHTA, FQGTGA.

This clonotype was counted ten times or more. CDR3 amino acids: CASSRTHRGRTSYEQYF. CDR3 sequence (DNA): TGTGCCAGCAGCCGTACTCACAGGGGCCGTACTTCCTACGAGCAGTACTTC. The chain links TRBV6-5 to TRBJ2-7, with 7 bases matching TRBD1. The V and J ends lost 6 bases and 1 base, in that order; junction bases with no gene match: 15. The CDR3 is 17 amino acids. CDR1 MNHEY and CDR2 SVGAGI come from the germline V gene.

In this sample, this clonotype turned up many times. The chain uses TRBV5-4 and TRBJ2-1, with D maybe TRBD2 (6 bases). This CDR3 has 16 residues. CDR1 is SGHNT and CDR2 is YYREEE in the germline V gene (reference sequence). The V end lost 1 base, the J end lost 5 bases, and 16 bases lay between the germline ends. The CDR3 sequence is CASSLLRGTVDNEQFF. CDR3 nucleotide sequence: TGTGCCAGCAGCTTGTTAAGAGGGACTGTCGACAATGAGCAGTTCTTC.

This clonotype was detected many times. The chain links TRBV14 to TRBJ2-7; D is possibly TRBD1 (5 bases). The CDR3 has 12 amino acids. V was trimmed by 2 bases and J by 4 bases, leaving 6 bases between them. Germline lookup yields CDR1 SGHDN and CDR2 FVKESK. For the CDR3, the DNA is TGTGCCAGCAGCCAACAGGGTTACGAGCAGTACTTC. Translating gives CASSQQGYEQYF.

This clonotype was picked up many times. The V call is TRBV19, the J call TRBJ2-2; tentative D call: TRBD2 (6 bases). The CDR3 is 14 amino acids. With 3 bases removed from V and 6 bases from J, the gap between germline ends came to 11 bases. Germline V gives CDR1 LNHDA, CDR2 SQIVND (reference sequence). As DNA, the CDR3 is TGTGCCAGTAGTATGGGCGGGGACTCCGGGGAGCTGTTTTTT. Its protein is CASSMGGDSGELFF. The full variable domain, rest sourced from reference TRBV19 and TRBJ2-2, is DGGITQSPKYLFRKEGQNVTLSCEQNLNHDAMYWYRQDPGQGLRLIYYSQIVNDFQKGDIAEGYSVSREKKESFPLTVTSAQKNPTAFYLCASSMGGDSGELFFGEGSRLTVL.

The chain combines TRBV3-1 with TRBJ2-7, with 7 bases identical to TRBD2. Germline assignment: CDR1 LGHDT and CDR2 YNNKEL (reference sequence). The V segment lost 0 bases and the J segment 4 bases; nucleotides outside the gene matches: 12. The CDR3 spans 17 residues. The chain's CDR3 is CASSQEVTSHGFYEQYF. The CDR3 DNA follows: TGTGCCAGCAGCCAAGAGGTGACTAGCCACGGTTTTTACGAGCAGTACTTC.

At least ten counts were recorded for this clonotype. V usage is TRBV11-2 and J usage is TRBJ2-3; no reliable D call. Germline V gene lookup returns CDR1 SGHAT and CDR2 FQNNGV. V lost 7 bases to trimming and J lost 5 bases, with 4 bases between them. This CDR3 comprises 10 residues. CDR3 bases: TGTGCCAGCATGCGAGATACGCAGTATTTT. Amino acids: CASMRDTQYF.

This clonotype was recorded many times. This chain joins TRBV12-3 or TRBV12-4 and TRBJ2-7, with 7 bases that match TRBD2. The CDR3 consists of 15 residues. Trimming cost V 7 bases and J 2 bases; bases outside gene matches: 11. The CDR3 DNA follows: TGTGCCAGCACCCCCGGTCCAGCGGGAACCTACGAGCAGTACTTC. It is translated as CASTPGPAGTYEQYF.

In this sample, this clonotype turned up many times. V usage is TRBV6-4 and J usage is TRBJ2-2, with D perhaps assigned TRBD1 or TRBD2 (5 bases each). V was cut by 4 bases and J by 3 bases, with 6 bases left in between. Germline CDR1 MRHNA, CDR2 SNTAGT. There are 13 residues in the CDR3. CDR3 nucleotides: TGTGCCAGCAGTGGAGGGGACACCGGGGAGCTGTTTTTT. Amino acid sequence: CASSGGDTGELFF.